One sample yielded the 8 T cell receptor beta chains listed below, sequenced in a study of blood T cell repertoires in COVID-19. Libraries were prepared by immunoSEQ multiplex PCR; TCRdb keeps only in-frame clonotypes and omits some of them. The sample includes 150,000 to 200,000 clones, around 89% seen only once; the top ten take under 2%. Specimen: peripheral blood. The origin of the receptors is a man between 18 and 35 years old who had recovered from COVID-19.

The gene calls are TRBV7-2 and TRBJ2-5, with TRBD1 as a possible D gene (6 bases). Deletions cut 5 bases from V and 0 bases from J, with 13 bases between. The CDR3 contains 15 residues. Germline CDR1 is SGHTA and CDR2 is FQGNSA. In DNA form, the CDR3 reads TGTGCCAGCAGCCAGACCGGGACATACCAAGAGACCCAGTACTTC. This gives the protein CASSQTGTYQETQYF.

This clone was detected once. The chain links TRBV27 to TRBJ1-1; D unresolved. Deletions cut 0 bases from V and 1 base from J, with 12 bases between. Per the germline V gene, CDR1 is MNHEY and CDR2 is SMNVEV (reference sequence). This CDR3 has 16 residues. CDR3 nucleotides: TGTGCCAGCAGTTTATCAGGAGTAGCGGGGAACACTGAAGCTTTCTTT. This encodes CASSLSGVAGNTEAFF.

The chain recombines TRBV21-1 with TRBJ2-6; TRBD2, the D gene given by the table, was not confirmed from the DNA. TRBV21-1 constitutes a pseudogene. This CDR3 is built from 19 residues. In DNA form, the CDR3 reads TGTGCCAGAGGGTGTGGGGGCCTAGCGGGCCCCTCTGGGGCCAACGTCCTGACTTTC. Amino acid sequence: CARGCGGLAGPSGANVLTF.

This chain uses TRBV6-1 with TRBJ2-7; the D is unclear. Germline V gene lookup returns CDR1 MNHNS and CDR2 SASEGT. The CDR3 runs 9 residues. V was cut by 8 bases and J by 6 bases, with 5 bases left in between. CDR3 in DNA: TGTGCCAGCGGGCTCGAGCAGTACTTC. Translation: CASGLEQYF.

The rearrangement joins TRBV7-2 to TRBJ2-2, with TRBD1 identical over 7 bases. The V gene's germline CDR1 is SGHTA and CDR2 FQGNSA. The CDR3 runs 14 residues. V gave up 5 bases and J gave up 4 bases; unmatched junction bases: 4. CDR3 sequence (DNA): TGTGCCAGCAGCGAAGACAGGGTCACCGGGGAGCTGTTTTTT. Residues: CASSEDRVTGELFF.

The chain links TRBV7-2 to TRBJ1-4; maybe TRBD1 (6 bases). With 4 bases removed from V and 5 bases from J, the gap between germline ends came to 14 bases. The CDR3 length is 15 residues. Germline CDR1 is SGHTA and CDR2 is FQGNSA. DNA of the CDR3: TGTGCCAGCAGCTCACTAGACAGGCGCAATGAAAAACTGTTTTTT. It is translated as CASSSLDRRNEKLFF.

This sequence joins TRBV29-1 and TRBJ1-1; D unclear. The CDR3 has 12 residues. Trimming removed 2 bases from V and 5 bases from J, with 9 bases in between. Per germline, CDR1 SQVTM and CDR2 ANQGSEA. The CDR3 region has the DNA TGCAGCGTTGAACAGTTTGCAACTGAAGCTTTCTTT. Translated: CSVEQFATEAFF.

The genes are TRBV5-4 and TRBJ1-4; no definite D call. CDR1 is SGHNT and CDR2 is YYREEE in the germline V gene (reference sequence). Deletions cut 0 bases from V and 7 bases from J, with 13 bases between. CDR3 size: 15 residues. As DNA, the CDR3 is TGTGCCAGCAGCTTGGGAGGTATTACGGGTGAAAAACTGTTTTTT. It translates to CASSLGGITGEKLFF. Filled out from reference TRBV5-4 and TRBJ1-4, the complete variable domain reads ETGVTQSPTHLIKTRGQQVTLRCSSQSGHNTVSWYQQALGQGPQFIFQYYREEENGRGNFPPRFSGLQFPNYSSELNVNALELDDSALYLCASSLGGITGEKLFFGSGTQLSVL.